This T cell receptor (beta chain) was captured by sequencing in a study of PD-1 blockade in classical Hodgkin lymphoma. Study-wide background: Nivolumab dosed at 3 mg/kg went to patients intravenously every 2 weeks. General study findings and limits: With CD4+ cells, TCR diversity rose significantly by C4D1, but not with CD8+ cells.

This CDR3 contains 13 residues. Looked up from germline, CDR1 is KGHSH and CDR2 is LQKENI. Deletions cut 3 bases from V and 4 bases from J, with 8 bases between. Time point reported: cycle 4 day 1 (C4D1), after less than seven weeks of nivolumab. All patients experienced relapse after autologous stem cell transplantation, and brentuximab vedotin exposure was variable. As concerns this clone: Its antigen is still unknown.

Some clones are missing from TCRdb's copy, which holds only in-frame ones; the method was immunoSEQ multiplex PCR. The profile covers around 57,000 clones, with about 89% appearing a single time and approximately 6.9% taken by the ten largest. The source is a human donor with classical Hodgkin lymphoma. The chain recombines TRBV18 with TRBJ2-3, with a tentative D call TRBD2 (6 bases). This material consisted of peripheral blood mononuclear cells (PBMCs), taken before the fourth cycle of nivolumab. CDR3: CASSPRDADTQYF. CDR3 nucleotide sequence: TGTGCCAGCTCACCGCGGGATGCAGATACGCAGTATTTT.